This T cell receptor (beta chain) was profiled in a study of breast tumors, draining lymph nodes, adjacent tissues. In TCRdb, the multiplex PCR reads were re-called with MiXCR into one record per CDR3 protein. Seen here are fewer than 200,000 distinct CDR3 sequences, about 30% observed once, and the top ten hold approximately 4.2%. Findings and caveats of the study: Data fit most tumor T cells coming from lymph node, expanding in tumor.

The CDR3 covers 13 residues. Trimming cost V 5 bases and J 3 bases, with 8 bases left between them. Germline CDR1 MNHEY, CDR2 SVGAGI. This clonotype was observed a few times. What it binds is not known. This could be a read error, since a much larger clone is one nucleotide away. Axillary draining lymph nodes of breast cancer patients supplied the node samples. The TCR sequence derives from a female donor with breast cancer. Some clones in this sample may be carry-over from other donors' samples. The chain uses TRBV6-5 and TRBJ1-5; tentatively, D is TRBD1 (5 bases). Sequenced: axillary lymph node tissue. Here the CDR3 DNA reads TGTGCCAGCAGTCACAGGCTCAATCAGCCCCAGCATTTT. Its protein product is CASSHRLNQPQHF.